The present T cell receptor beta chain was sequenced within a study of shared clonotypes between healthy human individuals. Study-level points and caveats: Naive subsets typically showed greater estimated richness than memory subsets.

Recent acute infections and vaccinations were absent in the healthy HIV-negative adult donors. Notes on this clone: Its antigen is unidentified.

The repertoire was sequenced with immunoSEQ multiplex PCR; TCRdb's copy has only in-frame clones and lacks some. This repertoire shows about 1 million clones, roughly 80% found once; its top ten account for approximately 1.5%. CDR1 and CDR2 (germline): LNHDA, SQIVND (reference sequence). The CDR3 loop spans 17 amino acids. Trimming shortened V by 10 bases and J by 2 bases, and 25 bases separated the two germline ends. Specimen: memory CD4+ T cells sorted from blood. The subset was: CD45RA-negative fraction. The origin of this receptor is a man between 18 and 29 years old in good health. The genes are TRBV19 and TRBJ2-3; D might be TRBD2 (7 bases). CDR3 sequence (DNA): TGTGCCACCAAGGACCGGGGGGCTACTGGAAACACAGATACGCAGTATTTT. It codes for CATKDRGATGNTDTQYF.